Following are 20 T cell receptor beta chains from one sample sequenced in a study of EBV T-cell therapy then PD-1 blockade in nasopharyngeal carcinoma. No antigen is known for these receptors. The assay was immunoSEQ multiplex PCR, and TCRdb's table has in-frame clones only and misses some. The sample records approximately 15,000 clones, 84% being singletons. Stated treatment: AdE1-LMPpoly-expanded autologous EBV-specific T-cell therapy followed by anti-PD-1 nivolumab. The source material was CD8+ T cells from blood, sampled around day 100 from a patient whose treatment included autologous EBV-specific T cells and nivolumab. The receptor source for this set is a man between 40 and 49 years old with nasopharyngeal carcinoma.

V usage is TRBV7-8 and J usage is TRBJ1-4; D unresolved. Germline CDR1 and CDR2: SGHVS and FQNEAQ. The CDR3 has 14 amino acids. V shed 0 bases and J shed 4 bases, with 6 bases lying between them. The DNA for the CDR3 is TGTGCCAGCAGCTTAGCTACTGGTAATGAAAAACTGTTTTTT. This gives the protein CASSLATGNEKLFF.

This chain uses TRBV6-5 with TRBJ1-1; D gene ambiguous. V lost 4 bases, J lost 3 bases, and 9 bases lay in between. This CDR3 region has 13 residues. Germline lookup yields CDR1 MNHEY and CDR2 SVGAGI. The CDR3 nucleotides are TGTGCCAGCAGTTTAGGAGGGCACACTGAAGCTTTCTTT. Translation: CASSLGGHTEAFF.

This clone has just a few counts. The chain combines TRBV5-1 with TRBJ1-5; D is ambiguous. Deletions cut 0 bases from V and 6 bases from J, with 19 bases between. This CDR3 has 17 residues. Looked up from germline, CDR1 is SGHRS and CDR2 is YFSETQ. The CDR3 region has the DNA TGCGCCAGCAGCTTGGCGCCAGACTCGAATCGAGGTCAGCCCCAGCATTTT. It yields the protein CASSLAPDSNRGQPQHF.

The V and J genes are TRBV27 and TRBJ1-5; TRBD1 is a possible D gene (5 bases). The CDR3 contains 15 residues. The germline V and J ends were trimmed by 0 bases and 2 bases, with 8 bases remaining between them. Germline V lookup: CDR1 MNHEY, CDR2 SMNVEV (reference sequence). The CDR3 DNA sequence: TGTGCCAGCAGTTTATCGACAGTGCGCAATCAGCCCCAGCATTTT. Translated, it gives CASSLSTVRNQPQHF.

This clone has a handful of counts. The chain has TRBV29-1 and TRBJ2-7; 10 nucleotides agree with TRBD1. Germline V lookup: CDR1 SQVTM, CDR2 ANQGSEA. V lost 7 bases to trimming and J lost 2 bases; unmatched junction nucleotides: 8. The CDR3 sequence is 14 residues long. The CDR3, as DNA: TGCAGCGCTGCGGACAGGGGGAGAGCCTACGAGCAGTACTTC. It encodes CSAADRGRAYEQYF.

Of note for this clone: Mismatch with germline at one junction end may stem from a read error. The rearrangement uses TRBV5-4 and TRBJ2-2; TRBD2 matches at 10 bases. The length of the CDR3 is 19 residues. CDR1 is SGHNT, CDR2 YYREEE, per germline (reference sequence). CDR3 region: CASSPRARIAGGPHRGAVF. In DNA form, the CDR3 reads TGTGCCAGCAGCCCCCGAGCCAGAATAGCGGGGGGTCCACACCGGGGAGCTGTTTTT.

This clone was counted a few times. The chain joins TRBV4-3 to TRBJ2-7; weak D call: TRBD1 (6 bases). The CDR3 has 15 residues. Per the germline V gene, CDR1 is LGHNA and CDR2 is YSLEER. V was shortened by 2 bases and J by 5 bases, with 16 bases between the two germline ends. The DNA for the CDR3 is TGCGCCAGCAGCCAACAGGCCAGGGGCGCCCACGAGCAGTACTTC. This codes for CASSQQARGAHEQYF.

This rearrangement joins TRBV6-6 to TRBJ1-5; TRBD1 is a possible D gene (5 bases). The CDR3 length is 15 residues. V lost 2 bases to trimming and J lost 3 bases, with 11 bases between them. Germline V gives CDR1 MNHNY, CDR2 SVGAGI (reference sequence). This CDR3 reads CASSYGSGHNQPQHF. In DNA, the CDR3 is TGTGCCAGCAGTTACGGTTCAGGGCACAATCAGCCCCAGCATTTT.

The chain has TRBV4-3 and TRBJ1-2, with D perhaps matching TRBD1 (6 bases). V lost 1 base to trimming and J lost 2 bases, with 8 bases between them. This CDR3 has 14 amino acids. The germline CDR1 and CDR2 sequences are LGHNA and YSLEER. The CDR3 DNA reads TGCGCCAGCAGCCAAGGGACAGAGAACTATGGCTACACCTTC. Translation gives CASSQGTENYGYTF.

V usage is TRBV7-9 and J usage is TRBJ1-1; a weak D match, TRBD1 (6 bases). The CDR3 is 13 amino acids. Germline V gives CDR1 SEHNR, CDR2 FQNEAQ (reference sequence). V lost 5 bases, J lost 6 bases, and 13 bases lay in between. The CDR3 sequence is CASSRGQRAEAFF. The CDR3 coding sequence is TGTGCCAGCAGCCGCGGACAGAGGGCTGAAGCTTTCTTT. The complete variable domain, with remaining parts taken from reference TRBV7-9 and TRBJ1-1, reads DTGVSQNPRHKITKRGQNVTFRCDPISEHNRLYWYRQTLGQGPEFLTYFQNEAQLEKSRLLSDRFSAERPKGSFSTLEIQRTEQGDSAMYLCASSRGQRAEAFFGQGTRLTVV.

This rearrangement joins TRBV4-3 to TRBJ2-1; TRBD2 might be the D (6 bases). V was clipped by 1 base and J by 0 bases, with 13 bases between them. The CDR3 has 17 amino acids. The V gene's germline CDR1 is LGHNA and CDR2 YSLEER. In nucleotides, the CDR3 is TGCGCCAGCAGCCAAGGTGCGGGGCCAAGCTCCTACAATGAGCAGTTCTTC. Protein sequence: CASSQGAGPSSYNEQFF.

The chain couples TRBV11-1 to TRBJ1-2; D is unresolved. Trimming removed 5 bases at V and 6 bases at J, with 16 bases between. The CDR3 is 14 residues long. Germline V CDR1 and CDR2: SGHAT, FQDESV (reference sequence). Written as DNA, the CDR3 is TGTGCCAGCAGCACGGGAGGCGGAGAAGATGGCTACACCTTC. This gives the protein CASSTGGGEDGYTF.

V and J are TRBV6-1 and TRBJ1-5, with unresolved D. CDR1 and CDR2 (germline): MNHNS, SASEGT. Trimming stripped 2 bases from V and 8 bases from J, with 16 bases between. This CDR3 has 15 residues. The CDR3 loop is CASSELLSSPEPQHF. The CDR3 DNA sequence: TGTGCCAGCAGTGAATTATTGTCGTCTCCTGAGCCCCAGCATTTT.

The V and J genes are TRBV9 and TRBJ2-1, with 9 bases matching TRBD1. This CDR3 has 16 residues. The trim removed 4 bases at V and 0 bases at J, leaving 5 bases unmatched. Germline-derived CDR1 and CDR2 are SGDLS and YYNGEE. The CDR3 DNA reads TGTGCCAGCAGCACATCGGACAGGGGCTCCTACAATGAGCAGTTCTTC. The encoded protein is CASSTSDRGSYNEQFF.

This clone was detected once. J is TRBJ1-5 and V is TRBV4-1; 11 positions agree with TRBD1. With V trimmed by 4 bases and J by 6 bases, 8 bases remained unmatched. The CDR3 is 16 residues long. Germline CDR1 and CDR2: MGHRA and YSYEKL. DNA of the CDR3: TGCGCCAGCAGCCTGAGAGGACAGGGGGCAGGTCAGCCCCAGCATTTT. This translates into CASSLRGQGAGQPQHF.

The J gene is TRBJ1-4, the V gene TRBV3-1 (or the pseudogene TRBV3-2); D perhaps matches TRBD1 (5 bases). The CDR3 is 14 residues long. V was shortened by 1 base and J by 8 bases, with 11 bases between the two germline ends. CDR1 LGHDT and CDR2 YNNKEL come from the germline V gene (reference sequence). CDR3 DNA: TGTGCCAGCAGCCAAGGGGAGGGGAAGGAAAAACTGTTTTTT. This sequence encodes CASSQGEGKEKLFF.

The rearrangement uses TRBV27 and TRBJ2-7, with TRBD1 identical over 7 bases. The V gene end was trimmed by 1 base and the J gene end by 5 bases; junction bases not matched to a gene: 2. CDR1 and CDR2 (germline): MNHEY, SMNVEV (reference sequence). This CDR3 region has 13 residues. Here the CDR3 reads CASSLFQGDEQYF. In DNA, the CDR3 is TGTGCCAGCAGTTTATTCCAGGGGGACGAGCAGTACTTC.

This clone was seen only once. The rearrangement links TRBV5-1 to TRBJ2-7, with 8 bases matching TRBD2. After removal of 4 bases from V and 1 base from J, the junction contained 10 bases not matched to a gene. Germline assignment: CDR1 SGHRS and CDR2 YFSETQ. The CDR3 totals 16 residues. The CDR3 nucleotides read TGCGCCAGCAGCCCATGTCGGGGGGGTAAGTCCTACGAGCAGTACTTC. Residues: CASSPCRGGKSYEQYF.

The genes are TRBV4-2 and TRBJ1-6, with 9 bases lining up with TRBD1. This CDR3 spans 16 amino acids. CDR1 and CDR2 (germline): LGHNA, YNFKEQ. V shed 5 bases, J shed 6 bases, and the junction held 8 bases outside the gene matches. As DNA, the CDR3 is TGTGCCAGCAGCGTAAGGGAGGGACAGGGTAATTCACCCCTCCACTTT. Encoded protein: CASSVREGQGNSPLHF.

V is TRBV6-5 and J is TRBJ2-1, with 13 nucleotides matching TRBD2. There are 14 residues in the CDR3. Germline loops: CDR1 MNHEY, CDR2 SVGAGI. Unmatched junction bases numbered 3, after V lost 8 bases and J lost 5 bases. The CDR3 nucleotides read TGTGCCAGCTTGGGACTAGCGGGGAACAATGAGCAGTTCTTC. As protein: CASLGLAGNNEQFF.